This T cell receptor beta chain was sequenced in a study of T cells in Graves' hyperthyroidism and ophthalmopathy. The investigators amplified TCR beta CDR3 regions from RNA transcripts. The HTBI primer set served for first-round RT-PCR of the TCR CDR3. TCRdb used MiXCR to reprocess the multiplex PCR reads, holding one entry per CDR3 protein. The data hold 730,000 or so distinct CDR3 sequences, with approximately 19% observed a single time. V lost 3 bases, J lost 1 base, and 9 bases lay in between. The CDR3 length is 14 residues. Per the germline V gene, CDR1 is MGHDK and CDR2 is SYGVNS. The specimen was blood. This clonotype originated in a woman aged 50 to 60 with Graves' hyperthyroidism that later progressed to Graves' ophthalmopathy. The chain is built from TRBV25-1 and TRBJ2-5, with D unresolved. CDR3 DNA: TGTGCCAGCAGTGAGCATCTCGTCCAAGAGACCCAGTACTTC. It encodes CASSEHLVQETQYF. The whole variable domain, remainder taken from reference TRBV25-1 and TRBJ2-5, is EADIYQTPRYLVIGTGKKITLECSQTMGHDKMYWYQQDPGMELHLIHYSYGVNSTEKGDLSSESTVSRIRTEHFPLTLESARPSHTSQYLCASSEHLVQETQYFGPGTRLLVL.